Sequencing of this TCR beta chain was carried out in a study of early T cells in non-severe SARS-CoV-2 infection. The germline V gene encodes CDR1 GTSNPN and CDR2 SVGIG (reference sequence). The trim removed 2 bases at V and 4 bases at J, leaving 6 bases unmatched. This CDR3 is built from 15 residues. This clonotype was counted a few times. MiXCR was run by TCRdb on the 5' RACE reads, yielding one entry per CDR3 protein. This sample has around 83,000 distinct CDR3 sequences, with less than 15% found just once. The sample was whole blood, taken at baseline. The chain employs TRBV30 and TRBJ2-3; 10 bases match TRBD1. This clonotype was sampled from an adult who was a healthcare worker with PCR-confirmed SARS-CoV-2 infection or an uninfected control (not recorded which). CDR3 loop: CAWSTRTGGADTQYF. In DNA, the CDR3 is TGTGCCTGGAGTACCCGGACAGGGGGTGCAGATACGCAGTATTTT.